Listed below are T cell receptor beta chains from one sample, sequenced in a study of PD-L1 blockade in urothelial cancer. Data came from immunoSEQ multiplex PCR; TCRdb stores just in-frame clones and leaves some out. This table holds 56,000 or so clones, roughly 87% found once. Sequencing used PBMCs, obtained around atezolizumab (anti-PD-L1) treatment. These receptors were obtained from an older man with urothelial cancer. Each CDR3 is given with its conserved first and last residue. Fields, in order: clone size, V gene, D gene, J gene, CDR3 DNA, CDR3 protein. A D gene is named only where the DNA matches it firmly. Clone size is stated in some rows and not others, as once, few, many or a class when expanded.

abundance: few
v_gene: TRBV18
d_gene: TRBD1
j_gene: TRBJ2-7
CDR3nt: TGTGCCAGCTCACCACGAGGACAGGGGGCCGCCTACGAGCAGTACTTC
CDR3aa: CASSPRGQGAAYEQYF

abundance: -
v_gene: TRBV5-4
d_gene: TRBD1
j_gene: TRBJ2-6
CDR3nt: TGTGCCAGCAGCTTGGGGACAGGGGGAGCTGGGGCCAACGTCCTGACTTTC
CDR3aa: CASSLGTGGAGANVLTF

abundance: -
v_gene: TRBV5-4
d_gene: -
j_gene: TRBJ1-1
CDR3nt: TGTGCCAGCAGCACCAACAGGGTGAACACTGAAGCTTTCTTT
CDR3aa: CASSTNRVNTEAFF

abundance: few
v_gene: TRBV11-2
d_gene: TRBD1
j_gene: TRBJ1-1
CDR3nt: TGTGCCACCTCCAGGGGGATGAACACTGAAGCTTTCTTT
CDR3aa: CATSRGMNTEAFF

abundance: -
v_gene: TRBV29-1
d_gene: TRBD1
j_gene: TRBJ2-3
CDR3nt: TGCAGCGCACCGACAGGGTGGGCAGATACGCAGTATTTT
CDR3aa: CSAPTGWADTQYF

abundance: -
v_gene: TRBV7-9
d_gene: TRBD2
j_gene: TRBJ2-5
CDR3nt: TGTGCCAGCAGCTTAGGTCTACTAGCGGGAGGGATTGAGACCCAGTACTTC
CDR3aa: CASSLGLLAGGIETQYF

abundance: -
v_gene: TRBV9
d_gene: TRBD1
j_gene: TRBJ2-7
CDR3nt: TGTGCCAGCGGTCCCGGGACAGACTGGGGAGAGCAGTACTTC
CDR3aa: CASGPGTDWGEQYF

abundance: -
v_gene: TRBV28
d_gene: -
j_gene: TRBJ1-1
CDR3nt: TGTGCCAGCAGCACCAGGGTGATGAACACTGAAGCTTTCTTT
CDR3aa: CASSTRVMNTEAFF

abundance: -
v_gene: TRBV2
d_gene: -
j_gene: TRBJ1-2
CDR3nt: TGTGCCAGCAGATATACAGGGAGGGAGAGTGGCTACACCTTC
CDR3aa: CASRYTGRESGYTF

abundance: -
v_gene: TRBV18
d_gene: TRBD2
j_gene: TRBJ2-1
CDR3nt: TGTGCCAGCTCCCCTACTTCGGGGGGTCTGTACAATGAGCAGTTCTTC
CDR3aa: CASSPTSGGLYNEQFF

abundance: -
v_gene: TRBV7-9
d_gene: -
j_gene: TRBJ2-7
CDR3nt: TGTGCCAGCAGCCCCAGGACAGACTACGAGCAGTACTTC
CDR3aa: CASSPRTDYEQYF

abundance: once
v_gene: TRBV14
d_gene: TRBD1
j_gene: TRBJ1-1
CDR3nt: TGTGCCAGCAGCCAGCTAGGGGGCGGCACTGAAGCTTTCTTT
CDR3aa: CASSQLGGGTEAFF

abundance: -
v_gene: TRBV5-1
d_gene: TRBD1
j_gene: TRBJ2-5
CDR3nt: TGCGCCAGCAGCCGAGGACAGGGGGCGAGTCAAGAGACCCAGTACTTC
CDR3aa: CASSRGQGASQETQYF

abundance: -
v_gene: TRBV10-3
d_gene: -
j_gene: TRBJ2-2
CDR3nt: TGTGCCATCACCCAGACCCAGGGGGGGGAGCTGTTTTTT
CDR3aa: CAITQTQGGELFF

abundance: -
v_gene: TRBV6-6
d_gene: TRBD1
j_gene: TRBJ2-1
CDR3nt: TGTGCCAGCAGTTACGCGGGACAGGGAGGCAATGAGCAGTTCTTC
CDR3aa: CASSYAGQGGNEQFF

abundance: many
v_gene: TRBV4-1
d_gene: TRBD1
j_gene: TRBJ1-1
CDR3nt: TGCGCCAGCAGCCCACGACAGGGAGTGCAGCACACTGAAGCTTTCTTT
CDR3aa: CASSPRQGVQHTEAFF

abundance: -
v_gene: TRBV6-6
d_gene: TRBD2
j_gene: TRBJ2-1
CDR3nt: TGTGCCGGCTCTTCAGGAACTAGCGGGAGCTATGAGCAGTTCTTC
CDR3aa: CAGSSGTSGSYEQFF

abundance: -
v_gene: TRBV5-1
d_gene: TRBD2
j_gene: TRBJ2-2
CDR3nt: TGCGCCAGCAGCTCCCGGGCGGGCGGCGGGAGAACAGGCGGGGAGCTGTTTTTT
CDR3aa: CASSSRAGGGRTGGELFF

abundance: few
v_gene: TRBV4-2
d_gene: TRBD1
j_gene: TRBJ1-4
CDR3nt: TGTGCCAGCAGCCAAGACGCGACAGGGTTTAATGAAAAACTGTTTTTT
CDR3aa: CASSQDATGFNEKLFF

abundance: -
v_gene: TRBV19
d_gene: -
j_gene: TRBJ1-1
CDR3nt: TGTGCCAGTAGTAGACGACATGGGGCGGGGGATGGGAACACTGAAGCTTTCTTT
CDR3aa: CASSRRHGAGDGNTEAFF

abundance: -
v_gene: TRBV7-2
d_gene: TRBD1
j_gene: TRBJ2-7
CDR3nt: TGTGCCAGCAGCTCCAGCCGGACAGGGTCCGAGCAGTACTTC
CDR3aa: CASSSSRTGSEQYF

abundance: -
v_gene: TRBV9
d_gene: -
j_gene: TRBJ1-3
CDR3nt: TGTGCCAGCAGCGAACAGGACCTTGAGAGAAACACCATATATTTT
CDR3aa: CASSEQDLERNTIYF

abundance: -
v_gene: TRBV19
d_gene: -
j_gene: TRBJ2-1
CDR3nt: TGTGCCAGTAGTGTTAGCATTCCCAATGAGCAGTTCTTC
CDR3aa: CASSVSIPNEQFF

abundance: -
v_gene: TRBV13
d_gene: TRBD1
j_gene: TRBJ2-1
CDR3nt: TGTGCCAGCAGCCCCGGACAGGCCTACAATGAGCAGTTCTTC
CDR3aa: CASSPGQAYNEQFF

abundance: -
v_gene: TRBV7-6
d_gene: TRBD1
j_gene: TRBJ2-7
CDR3nt: TGTGCCAGCAGCTTAGCCGGGGACAGAGCCTACGAGCAGTACTTC
CDR3aa: CASSLAGDRAYEQYF

abundance: -
v_gene: TRBV5-1
d_gene: TRBD1
j_gene: TRBJ2-2
CDR3nt: TGCGCCAGCAGCTGGGGAGACAGGGGAAGCACCGGGGAGCTGTTTTTT
CDR3aa: CASSWGDRGSTGELFF

abundance: -
v_gene: TRBV6-5
d_gene: -
j_gene: TRBJ1-1
CDR3nt: TGTGCCAGTAGGAGGAACACTGAAGCTTTCTTT
CDR3aa: CASRRNTEAFF

abundance: -
v_gene: TRBV7-3
d_gene: TRBD1
j_gene: TRBJ1-1
CDR3nt: TGTGCCAGCAGCGCCTCCGGGACAGAGAACACTGAAGCTTTCTTT
CDR3aa: CASSASGTENTEAFF

abundance: -
v_gene: TRBV6-5
d_gene: -
j_gene: TRBJ2-3
CDR3nt: TGTGCCAGCAGTTACTCGTGGCGGGCGAGCACAGATACGCAGTATTTT
CDR3aa: CASSYSWRASTDTQYF

abundance: -
v_gene: TRBV27
d_gene: TRBD1
j_gene: TRBJ1-2
CDR3nt: TGTGCCAGCAGTTACCGGGACAGGGGTTATGGGGGCTACACCTTC
CDR3aa: CASSYRDRGYGGYTF

abundance: once
v_gene: TRBV2
d_gene: -
j_gene: TRBJ2-5
CDR3nt: TGTGCCAGCAGTGAAGACAGGGAAACCCAGTACTTC
CDR3aa: CASSEDRETQYF

abundance: -
v_gene: TRBV6-6
d_gene: -
j_gene: TRBJ2-7
CDR3nt: TGTGCCAGCATGGACCAGGGAGGACCCTACGAGCAGTACTTC
CDR3aa: CASMDQGGPYEQYF

abundance: -
v_gene: TRBV18
d_gene: TRBD1
j_gene: TRBJ1-1
CDR3nt: TGTGCCAGCTCATCACGACAGGGAGAGGAGAACACTGAAGCTTTCTTT
CDR3aa: CASSSRQGEENTEAFF

abundance: -
v_gene: TRBV21-1
d_gene: -
j_gene: TRBJ2-7
CDR3nt: TGTGCCAGCAGCAAACCGACTGCTAGCTCCTACGAGCAGTACTTC
CDR3aa: CASSKPTASSYEQYF

abundance: -
v_gene: TRBV10-3
d_gene: TRBD2
j_gene: TRBJ2-3
CDR3nt: TGTGCCATCAGTGAGTCAGGGCGGGAGGGCCGAAGATACGCGTATTTT
CDR3aa: CAISESGREGRRYAYF

abundance: -
v_gene: TRBV5-1
d_gene: TRBD2
j_gene: TRBJ2-3
CDR3nt: TGCGCCAGCAGCCAGACTAGCGGGATAGATACGCAGTATTTT
CDR3aa: CASSQTSGIDTQYF

abundance: -
v_gene: TRBV5-8
d_gene: TRBD1
j_gene: TRBJ1-4
CDR3nt: TGTGCCAGCAGCTTGGCCAGGGGGGAAAAACTGTTTTTT
CDR3aa: CASSLARGEKLFF

abundance: -
v_gene: TRBV6-5
d_gene: TRBD1
j_gene: TRBJ2-1
CDR3nt: TGTGCCAGCAGTTTGGACAGGCTCCCCTACAATGAGCAGTTCTTC
CDR3aa: CASSLDRLPYNEQFF

abundance: -
v_gene: TRBV27
d_gene: TRBD1
j_gene: TRBJ2-7
CDR3nt: TGTGCCAGCAGTTTCGACAGGGACGAGCAGTACTTC
CDR3aa: CASSFDRDEQYF

abundance: -
v_gene: TRBV19
d_gene: TRBD1
j_gene: TRBJ2-1
CDR3nt: TGTGCCAGTAGTATCTTAAAACGGGACAGCAAAAGCTCCTACAATGAGCAGTTCTTC
CDR3aa: CASSILKRDSKSSYNEQFF

abundance: -
v_gene: TRBV30
d_gene: -
j_gene: TRBJ1-1
CDR3nt: TGTGCCTGGAGTGAGTGGCAGGGTGAGGAAGCTTTCTTT
CDR3aa: CAWSEWQGEEAFF